The clone carrying this TCR beta chain came up many times. Its target is not known. Time point noted: newly diagnosed GD, antithyroid drugs for less than 3 months. PBMC-extracted RNA yielded the TCR library. This sample stems from a study of regulatory T cells in long-lasting Graves disease. Study results and caveats: Whereas approximately 980 public clonotypes were shared by new patients, persistent patients shared more, at a few thousand. Patients whose Graves' disease persisted exhibited lower TCR diversity than those newly diagnosed.

To make TCR beta libraries, researchers used iRepertoire HTBI primers and Arm-PCR of CDR3 regions. TCRdb re-called the multiplex PCR reads with MiXCR, one entry per CDR3 protein. The sample lists about 500,000 distinct CDR3 sequences, about 16% occurring once. These data were likewise used in another study, on T cells in Graves' hyperthyroidism and ophthalmopathy.

The sample was peripheral blood mononuclear cells (PBMCs), taken at new diagnosis, from a patient treated with antithyroid drugs. The clonotype comes from a man between 35 and 55 years old with Graves disease.

The CDR3 loop is CSASRVGTEAFF. Here the CDR3 DNA reads TGCAGTGCTAGTCGAGTAGGCACTGAAGCTTTCTTT. V and J are TRBV20-1 and TRBJ1-1, with unresolved D. Trimming pared 3 bases from V and 4 bases from J, leaving 9 bases between. Germline V gives CDR1 DFQATT, CDR2 SNEGSKA (reference sequence). This CDR3 is built from 12 residues.